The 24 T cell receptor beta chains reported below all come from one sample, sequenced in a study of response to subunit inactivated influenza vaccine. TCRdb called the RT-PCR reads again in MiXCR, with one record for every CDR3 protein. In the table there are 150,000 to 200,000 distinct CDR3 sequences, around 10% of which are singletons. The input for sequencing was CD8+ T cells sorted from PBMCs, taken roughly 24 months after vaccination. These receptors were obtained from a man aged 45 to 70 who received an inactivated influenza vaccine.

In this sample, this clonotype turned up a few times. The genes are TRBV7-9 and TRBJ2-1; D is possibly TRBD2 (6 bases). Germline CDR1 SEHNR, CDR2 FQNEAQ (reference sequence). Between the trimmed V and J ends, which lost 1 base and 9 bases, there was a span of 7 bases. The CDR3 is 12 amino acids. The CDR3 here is CASSLGRGEQFF. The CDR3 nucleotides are TGTGCCAGCAGCTTAGGGAGGGGTGAGCAGTTCTTC.

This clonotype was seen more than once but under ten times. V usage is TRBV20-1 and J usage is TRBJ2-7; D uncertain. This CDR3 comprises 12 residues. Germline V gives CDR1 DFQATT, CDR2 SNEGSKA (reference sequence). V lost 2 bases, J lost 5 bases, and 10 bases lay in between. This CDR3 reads CSARRLVDEQYF. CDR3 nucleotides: TGCAGTGCTAGAAGGCTAGTCGACGAGCAGTACTTC.

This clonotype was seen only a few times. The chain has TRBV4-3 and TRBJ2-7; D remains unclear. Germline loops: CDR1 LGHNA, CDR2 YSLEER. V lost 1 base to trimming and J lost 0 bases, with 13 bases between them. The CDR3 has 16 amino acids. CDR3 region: CASSQGADLLSYEQYF. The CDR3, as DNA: TGCGCCAGCAGCCAAGGGGCGGATCTTCTCTCCTACGAGCAGTACTTC.

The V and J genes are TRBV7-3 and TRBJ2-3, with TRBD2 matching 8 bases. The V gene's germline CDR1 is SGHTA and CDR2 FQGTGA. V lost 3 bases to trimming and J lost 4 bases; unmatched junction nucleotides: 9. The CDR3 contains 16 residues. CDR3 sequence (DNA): TGTGCCAGCAGCTTGAGTAGCGGGATGGGAGCAGATACGCAGTATTTT. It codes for CASSLSSGMGADTQYF.

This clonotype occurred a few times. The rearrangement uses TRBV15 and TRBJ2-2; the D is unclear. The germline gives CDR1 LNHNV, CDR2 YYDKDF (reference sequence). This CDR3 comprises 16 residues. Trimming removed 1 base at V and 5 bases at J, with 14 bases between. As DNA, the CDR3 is TGTGCCACCAGCAGAGGAGGATCGGCCCGGACCGGGGAGCTGTTTTTT. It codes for CATSRGGSARTGELFF.

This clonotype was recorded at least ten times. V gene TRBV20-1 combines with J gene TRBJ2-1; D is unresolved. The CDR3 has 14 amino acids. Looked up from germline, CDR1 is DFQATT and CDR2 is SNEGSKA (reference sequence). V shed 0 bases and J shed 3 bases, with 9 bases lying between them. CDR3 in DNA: TGCAGTGCTAGAGATCGTTATAGCTACAATGAGCAGTTCTTC. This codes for CSARDRYSYNEQFF.

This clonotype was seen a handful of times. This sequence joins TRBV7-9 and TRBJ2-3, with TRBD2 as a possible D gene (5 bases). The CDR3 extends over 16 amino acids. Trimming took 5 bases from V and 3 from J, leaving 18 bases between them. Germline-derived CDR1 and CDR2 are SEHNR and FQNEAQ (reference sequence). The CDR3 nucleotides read TGTGCCAGCAGCGATACAGTAGCACGGAGGACAGATACGCAGTATTTT. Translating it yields CASSDTVARRTDTQYF.

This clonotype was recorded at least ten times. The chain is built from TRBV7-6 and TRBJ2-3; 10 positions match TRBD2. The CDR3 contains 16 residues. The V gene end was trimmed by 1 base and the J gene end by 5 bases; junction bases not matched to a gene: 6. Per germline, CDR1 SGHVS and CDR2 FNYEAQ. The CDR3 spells CASSLGAGGSQDTQYF. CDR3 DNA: TGTGCCAGCAGCTTAGGAGCGGGGGGGTCCCAAGATACGCAGTATTTT.

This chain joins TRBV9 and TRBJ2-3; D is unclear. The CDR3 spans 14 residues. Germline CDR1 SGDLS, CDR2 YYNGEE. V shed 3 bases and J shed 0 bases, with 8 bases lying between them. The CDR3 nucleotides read TGTGCCAGCAGCGCCCCACAAAGCACAGATACGCAGTATTTT. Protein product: CASSAPQSTDTQYF.

DNA of the CDR3: TGTGCCACCACGGACAGGACGGCCATCGATGAGCAGTTCTTC. Protein: CATTDRTAIDEQFF. J is TRBJ2-1 and V is TRBV10-3; the match to TRBD1 covers 7 bases. The germline V gene encodes CDR1 ENHRY and CDR2 SYGVKD. This CDR3 comprises 14 residues. The V gene end was trimmed by 10 bases and the J gene end by 8 bases; junction bases not matched to a gene: 14.

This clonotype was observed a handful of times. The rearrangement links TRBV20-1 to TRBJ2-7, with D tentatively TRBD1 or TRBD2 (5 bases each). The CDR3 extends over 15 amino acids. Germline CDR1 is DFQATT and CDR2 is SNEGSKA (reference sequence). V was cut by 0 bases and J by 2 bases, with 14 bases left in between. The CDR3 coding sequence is TGCAGTGCTAGAGATCGGCGGGCAGGGACCTACGAGCAGTACTTC. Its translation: CSARDRRAGTYEQYF.

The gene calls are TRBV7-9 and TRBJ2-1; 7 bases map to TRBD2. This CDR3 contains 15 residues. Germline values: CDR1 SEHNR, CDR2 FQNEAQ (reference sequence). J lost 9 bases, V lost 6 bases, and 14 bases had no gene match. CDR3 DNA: TGTGCCAGCAGTTTCACCGGGAGGTACTTCGTTGAGCAGTTCTTC. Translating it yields CASSFTGRYFVEQFF.

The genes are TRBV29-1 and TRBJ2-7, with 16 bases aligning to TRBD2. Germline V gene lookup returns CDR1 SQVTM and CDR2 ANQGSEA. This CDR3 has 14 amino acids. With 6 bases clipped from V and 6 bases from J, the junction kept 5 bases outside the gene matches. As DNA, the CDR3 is TGCAGCGTGCCGGGACTAGCGGGAGGGACCGAGCAGTACTTC. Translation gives CSVPGLAGGTEQYF.

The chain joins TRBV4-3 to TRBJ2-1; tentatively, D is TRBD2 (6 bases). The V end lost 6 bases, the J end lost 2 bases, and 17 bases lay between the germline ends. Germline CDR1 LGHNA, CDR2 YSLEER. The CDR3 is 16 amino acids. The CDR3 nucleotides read TGCGCCAGCAGTTGGGCAGGGAGGTTAGCCTACAATGAGCAGTTCTTC. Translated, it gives CASSWAGRLAYNEQFF.

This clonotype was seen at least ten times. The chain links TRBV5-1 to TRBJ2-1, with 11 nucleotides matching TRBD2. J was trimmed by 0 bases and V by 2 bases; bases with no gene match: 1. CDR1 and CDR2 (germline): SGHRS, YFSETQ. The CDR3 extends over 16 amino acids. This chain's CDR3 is CASSFGTSGSYNEQFF. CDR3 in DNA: TGCGCCAGCAGCTTCGGGACTAGCGGCTCCTACAATGAGCAGTTCTTC.

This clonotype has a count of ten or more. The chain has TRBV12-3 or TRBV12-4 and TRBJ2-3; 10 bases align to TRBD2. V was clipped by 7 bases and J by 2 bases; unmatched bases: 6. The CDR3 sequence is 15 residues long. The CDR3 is CASNLGTSDTDTQYF. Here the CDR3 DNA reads TGTGCCAGCAACCTTGGGACTAGCGACACAGATACGCAGTATTTT.

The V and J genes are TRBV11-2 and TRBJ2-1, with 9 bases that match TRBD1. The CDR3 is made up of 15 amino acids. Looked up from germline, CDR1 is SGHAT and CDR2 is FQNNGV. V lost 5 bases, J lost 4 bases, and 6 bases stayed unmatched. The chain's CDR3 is CASSHTGGAYNEQFF. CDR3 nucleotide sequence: TGTGCCAGCAGCCACACAGGGGGCGCGTACAATGAGCAGTTCTTC.

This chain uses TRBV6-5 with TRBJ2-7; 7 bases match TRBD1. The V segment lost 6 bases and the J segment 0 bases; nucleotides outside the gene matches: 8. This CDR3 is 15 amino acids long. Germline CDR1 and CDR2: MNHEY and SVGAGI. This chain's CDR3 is CASSLLGTASYEQYF. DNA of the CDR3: TGTGCCAGCAGCTTACTCGGGACAGCCTCCTACGAGCAGTACTTC.

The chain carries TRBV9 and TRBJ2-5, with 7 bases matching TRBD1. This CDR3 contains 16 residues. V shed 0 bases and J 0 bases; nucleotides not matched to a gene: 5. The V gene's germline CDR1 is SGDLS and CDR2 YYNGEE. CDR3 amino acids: CASSVGDSWYQETQYF. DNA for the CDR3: TGTGCCAGCAGCGTAGGGGACAGTTGGTACCAAGAGACCCAGTACTTC.

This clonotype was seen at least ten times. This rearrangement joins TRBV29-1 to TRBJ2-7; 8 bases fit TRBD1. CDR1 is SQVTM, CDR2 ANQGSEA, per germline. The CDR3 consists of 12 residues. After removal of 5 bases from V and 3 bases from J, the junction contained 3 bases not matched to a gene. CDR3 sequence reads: CSVPGQGYEQYF. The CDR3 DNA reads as TGCAGCGTTCCCGGACAGGGCTACGAGCAGTACTTC.

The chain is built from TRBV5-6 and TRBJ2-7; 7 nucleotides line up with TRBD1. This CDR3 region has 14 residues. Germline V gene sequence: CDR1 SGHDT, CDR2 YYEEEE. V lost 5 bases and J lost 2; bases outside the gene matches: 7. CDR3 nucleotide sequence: TGTGCCAGCAGGGGACAGTTTACTACCTACGAGCAGTACTTC. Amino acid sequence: CASRGQFTTYEQYF.

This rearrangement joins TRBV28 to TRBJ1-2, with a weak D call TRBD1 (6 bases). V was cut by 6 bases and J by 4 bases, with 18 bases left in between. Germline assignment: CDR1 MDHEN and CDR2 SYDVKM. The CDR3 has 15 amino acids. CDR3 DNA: TGTGCCAGCAGCCTCCTCGGGGGGCGTACCTATGGCTACACCTTC. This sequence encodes CASSLLGGRTYGYTF.

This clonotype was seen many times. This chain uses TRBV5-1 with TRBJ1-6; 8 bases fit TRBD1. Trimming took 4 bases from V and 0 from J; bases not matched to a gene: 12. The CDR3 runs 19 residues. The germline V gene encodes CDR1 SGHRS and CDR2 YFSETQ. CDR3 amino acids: CASSPTNRDRSSYNSPLHF. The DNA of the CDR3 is TGCGCCAGCAGCCCAACTAACCGGGACAGGAGCTCCTATAATTCACCCCTCCACTTT.

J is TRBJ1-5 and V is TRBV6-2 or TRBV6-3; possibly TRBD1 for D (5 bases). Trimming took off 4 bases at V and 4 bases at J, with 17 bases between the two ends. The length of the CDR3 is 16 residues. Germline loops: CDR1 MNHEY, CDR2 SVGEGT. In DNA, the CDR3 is TGTGCCAGCAGTTTCGACAGTGCCCACCTGAATCAGCCCCAGCATTTT. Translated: CASSFDSAHLNQPQHF.